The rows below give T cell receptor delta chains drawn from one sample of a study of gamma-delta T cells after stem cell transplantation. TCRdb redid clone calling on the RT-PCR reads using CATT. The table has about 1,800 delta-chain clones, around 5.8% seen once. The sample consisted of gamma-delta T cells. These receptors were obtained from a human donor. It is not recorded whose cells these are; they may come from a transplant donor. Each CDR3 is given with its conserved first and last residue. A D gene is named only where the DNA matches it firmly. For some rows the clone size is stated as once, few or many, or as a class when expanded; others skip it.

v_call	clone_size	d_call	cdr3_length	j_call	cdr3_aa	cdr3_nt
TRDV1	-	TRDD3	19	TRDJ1	CALGELPITGGTEADKLIF	TGTGCTCTTGGGGAACTCCCGATAACTGGGGGAACAGAAGCCGATAAACTCATCTTT
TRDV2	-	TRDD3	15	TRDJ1	CACDTLLGDTDKLIF	TGTGCCTGTGACACATTACTGGGGGACACCGATAAACTCATCTTT
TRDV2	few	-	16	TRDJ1	CACDTLGDIVADKLIF	TGTGCCTGTGACACGCTGGGAGATATCGTCGCTGATAAACTCATCTTT
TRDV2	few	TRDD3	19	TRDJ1	CARDTLLVLGDTRTDKLIF	TGTGCCCGTGACACCCTTCTCGTACTGGGGGATACGCGAACCGATAAACTCATCTTT
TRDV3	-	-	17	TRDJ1	CAPGASYGRGSADKLIF	TGTGCCCCTGGGGCCTCCTACGGTCGAGGGTCTGCCGATAAACTCATCTTT
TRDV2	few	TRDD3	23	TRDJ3	CACDTVETGGYGDFSWDTRQMFF	TGTGCCTGTGACACCGTGGAGACTGGGGGATACGGCGACTTCTCCTGGGACACCCGACAGATGTTTTTC
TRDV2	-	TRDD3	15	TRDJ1	CACDAILGDTDKLIF	TGTGCCTGTGACGCGATACTGGGGGATACCGATAAACTCATCTTT
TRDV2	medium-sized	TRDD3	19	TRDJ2	CACDPSPYWGSDPTAQLFF	TGTGCCTGTGACCCATCCCCGTACTGGGGGTCCGACCCAACAGCACAACTCTTCTTT
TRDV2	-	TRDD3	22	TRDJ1	CACDVVRSYGRTGGYDTDKLIF	TGTGCCTGTGACGTAGTTCGATCCTACGGGAGGACTGGGGGATACGACACCGATAAACTCATCTTT
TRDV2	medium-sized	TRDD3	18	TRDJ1	CACDRVRGYVGSTDKLIF	TGTGCCTGTGACCGGGTACGGGGATACGTTGGGAGCACCGATAAACTCATCTTT
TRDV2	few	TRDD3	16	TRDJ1	CACEGLGDTPADKLIF	TGTGCCTGTGAGGGATTGGGGGATACCCCAGCCGATAAACTCATCTTT
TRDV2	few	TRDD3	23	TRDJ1	CACDTLRPLLGDTTAAYTDKLIF	TGTGCCTGTGACACCCTTAGGCCCTTACTGGGGGATACGACGGCCGCGTACACCGATAAACTCATCTTT
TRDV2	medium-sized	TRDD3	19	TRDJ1	CACDTVNMGDTGYTDKLIF	TGTGCCTGTGACACCGTCAATATGGGGGATACGGGGTACACCGATAAACTCATCTTT
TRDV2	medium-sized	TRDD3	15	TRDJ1	CACDILGEDRGKLIF	TGTGCCTGTGACATACTGGGGGAAGATCGGGGAAAACTCATCTTT